This T cell receptor (beta chain) came from a study of blood T cell repertoires in COVID-19. At the level of the study: Sources were T cells, B-cell-depleted T cells, or PBMCs; the material itself was cDNA or gDNA.

Original processing methods: The authors estimated nucleated cell counts from reference gene primer amplification. Measured with immunoSEQ multiplex PCR; TCRdb has only the in-frame clones, and not every one. The V and J calls and clone size are taken from that table; D and trimming were inferred from the DNA. This sample has around 500,000 clones, with approximately 87% found just once. Trimming shortened V by 7 bases and J by 7 bases, and 11 bases separated the two germline ends. This CDR3 contains 11 residues. Germline CDR1 is DFQATT and CDR2 is SNEGSKA (reference sequence). The chain employs TRBV20-1 and TRBJ2-1; no definite D call. What was sequenced was PBMCs or T cells enriched from blood (not recorded which). The sequence was collected from a woman aged 40 to 50 who had recovered from COVID-19. CDR3 loop: CSGSELNEQFF. CDR3 DNA: TGCAGTGGCAGTGAGTTAAATGAGCAGTTCTTC.